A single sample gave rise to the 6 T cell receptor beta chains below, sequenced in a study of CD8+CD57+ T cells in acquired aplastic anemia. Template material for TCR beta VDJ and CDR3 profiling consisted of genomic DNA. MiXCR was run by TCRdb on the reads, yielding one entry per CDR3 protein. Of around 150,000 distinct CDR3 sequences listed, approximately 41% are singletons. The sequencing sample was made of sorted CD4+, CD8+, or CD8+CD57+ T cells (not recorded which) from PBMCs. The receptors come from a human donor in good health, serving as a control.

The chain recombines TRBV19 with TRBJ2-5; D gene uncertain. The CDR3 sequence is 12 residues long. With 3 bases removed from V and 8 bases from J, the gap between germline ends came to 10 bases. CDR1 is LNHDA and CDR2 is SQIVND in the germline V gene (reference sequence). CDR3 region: CASSMAWATQYF. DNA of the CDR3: TGTGCCAGTAGTATGGCGTGGGCCACCCAGTACTTC.

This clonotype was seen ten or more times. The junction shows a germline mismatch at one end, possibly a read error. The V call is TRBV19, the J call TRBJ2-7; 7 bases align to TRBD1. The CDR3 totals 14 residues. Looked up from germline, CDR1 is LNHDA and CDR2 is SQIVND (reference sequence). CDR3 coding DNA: TGTGCCAGTAGTATTGGGGGACAGCAGTACGGGCAGTACTTC. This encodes CASSIGGQQYGQYF.

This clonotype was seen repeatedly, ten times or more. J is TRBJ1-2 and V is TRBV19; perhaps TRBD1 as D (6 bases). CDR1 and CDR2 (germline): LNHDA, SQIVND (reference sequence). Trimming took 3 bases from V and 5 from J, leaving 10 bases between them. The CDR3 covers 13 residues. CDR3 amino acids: CASSMDRTYGYTF. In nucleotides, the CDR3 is TGTGCCAGTAGTATGGACAGAACATATGGCTACACCTTC.

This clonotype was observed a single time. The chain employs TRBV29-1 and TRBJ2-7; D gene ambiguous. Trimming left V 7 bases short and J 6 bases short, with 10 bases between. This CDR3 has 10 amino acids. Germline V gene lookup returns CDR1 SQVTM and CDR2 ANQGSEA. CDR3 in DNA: TGCAGCGCATGGTGGGGCGAGCAGTACTTC. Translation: CSAWWGEQYF.

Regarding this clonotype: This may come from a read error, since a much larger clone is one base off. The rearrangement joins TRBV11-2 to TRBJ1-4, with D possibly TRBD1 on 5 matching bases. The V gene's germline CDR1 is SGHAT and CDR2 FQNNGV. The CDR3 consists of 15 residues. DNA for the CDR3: TGTGCCGGCAGCTTAGACACAGGTCGAAGTGAAAAACTGTTTTTT. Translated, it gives CAGSLDTGRSEKLFF.

As DNA, the CDR3 is TGCGCCAGCAGTCGGGACAGGGCTGGCGAGCAGTACTTC. Translating gives CASSRDRAGEQYF. J is TRBJ2-7 and V is TRBV10-1; 9 nucleotides align to TRBD1. Germline V gene sequence: CDR1 WNHNN, CDR2 SYGVQD (reference sequence). This CDR3 has 13 residues. The J segment lost 6 bases and the V segment lost 5 bases, leaving 5 bases of the junction unmatched.